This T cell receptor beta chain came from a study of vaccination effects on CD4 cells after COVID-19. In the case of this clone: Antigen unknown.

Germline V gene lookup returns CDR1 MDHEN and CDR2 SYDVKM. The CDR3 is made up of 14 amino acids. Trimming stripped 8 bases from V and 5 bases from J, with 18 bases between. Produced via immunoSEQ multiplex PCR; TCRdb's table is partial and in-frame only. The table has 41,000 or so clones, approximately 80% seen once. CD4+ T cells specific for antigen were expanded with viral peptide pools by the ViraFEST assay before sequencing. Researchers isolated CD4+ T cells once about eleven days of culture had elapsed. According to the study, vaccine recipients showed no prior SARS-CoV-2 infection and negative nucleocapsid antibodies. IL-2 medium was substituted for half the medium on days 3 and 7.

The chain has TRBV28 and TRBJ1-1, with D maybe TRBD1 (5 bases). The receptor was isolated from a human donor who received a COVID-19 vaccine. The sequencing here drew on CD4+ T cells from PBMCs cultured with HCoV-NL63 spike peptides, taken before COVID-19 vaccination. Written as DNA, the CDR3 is TGTGCCAGCGATTGGGGTGGGGCCCGGACTGAAGCTTTCTTT. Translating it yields CASDWGGARTEAFF.